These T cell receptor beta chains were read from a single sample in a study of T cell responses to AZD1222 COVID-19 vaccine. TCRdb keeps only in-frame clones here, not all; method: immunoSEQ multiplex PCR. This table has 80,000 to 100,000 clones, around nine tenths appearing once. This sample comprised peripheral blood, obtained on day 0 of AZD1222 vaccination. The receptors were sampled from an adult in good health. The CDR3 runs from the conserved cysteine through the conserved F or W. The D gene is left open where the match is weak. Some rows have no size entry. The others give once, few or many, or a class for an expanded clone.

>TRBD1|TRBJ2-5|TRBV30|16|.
TGTGCCTGGAGTGTACTTAGTGGCAGGGGGCGAGAGACCCAGTACTTC
CAWSVLSGRGRETQYF
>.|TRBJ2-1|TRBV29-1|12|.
TGCAGCGTTGAAGTTCCCCGTAATGAGCAGTTCTTC
CSVEVPRNEQFF
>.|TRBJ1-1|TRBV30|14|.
TGTGCCTGGAGTTATAGGGCAGGAAACACTGAAGCTTTCTTT
CAWSYRAGNTEAFF
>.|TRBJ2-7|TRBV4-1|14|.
TGCGCCAGCAGCCAAGATCACCGAACCTACGAGCAGTACTTC
CASSQDHRTYEQYF
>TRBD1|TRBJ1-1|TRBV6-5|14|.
TGTGCCAGCAGTTACCCAGGGGGCGCGGCTGAAGCTTTCTTT
CASSYPGGAAEAFF
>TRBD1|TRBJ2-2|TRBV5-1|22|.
TGCGCCAGCAGCTCCCCAATCTTTGGACAGGGGGAGATAAGCGCGAACACCGGGGAGCTGTTTTTT
CASSSPIFGQGEISANTGELFF
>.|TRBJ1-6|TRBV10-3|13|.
TGTGCCATCAGTGTACAAGGCAATTCACCCCTCCACTTT
CAISVQGNSPLHF
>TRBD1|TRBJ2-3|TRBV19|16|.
TGTGCCAGTAGAAAACGGGACAGAACTAGCACAGATACGCAGTATTTT
CASRKRDRTSTDTQYF
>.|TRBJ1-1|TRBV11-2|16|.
TGTGCCAGCAGCTCCCCGGCGGGGGGGGCGAACACTGAAGCTTTCTTT
CASSSPAGGANTEAFF
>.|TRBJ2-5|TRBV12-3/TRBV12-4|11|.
TGTGCCAGCAAGGTGGGGGAGACCCAGTACTTC
CASKVGETQYF
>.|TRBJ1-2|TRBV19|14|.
TGTGCCAGTAGTATTTCGAGGGTTAACTATGGCTACACCTTC
CASSISRVNYGYTF
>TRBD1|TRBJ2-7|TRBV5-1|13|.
TGCGCCAGCAGCTTGCGGCAGGGGGACGAGCAGTACTTC
CASSLRQGDEQYF
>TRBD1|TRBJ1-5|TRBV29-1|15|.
TGCAGCGTTGCGTGGACAGGGAATAGCAATCAGCCCCAGCATTTT
CSVAWTGNSNQPQHF
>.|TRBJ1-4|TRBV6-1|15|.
TGTGCCAGCAGTGAAAGACCCGCCACTAATGAAAAACTGTTTTTT
CASSERPATNEKLFF
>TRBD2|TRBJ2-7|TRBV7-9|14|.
TGTGCCAGCAGCAGACTAGCGGGGACCTACGAGCAGTACTTC
CASSRLAGTYEQYF
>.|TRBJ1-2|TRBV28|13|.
TGTGCCAGTCGGAGCCCGGGACCGAGGGGCTACACCTTC
CASRSPGPRGYTF
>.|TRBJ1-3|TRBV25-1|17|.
TGTGCCAGCAGTGAGGCCGGGACTCTATTGCCTGGAAACACCATATATTTT
CASSEAGTLLPGNTIYF
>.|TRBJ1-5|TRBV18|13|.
TGTGCCAGCTCACCGAGCAGCAATCAGCCCCAGCATTTT
CASSPSSNQPQHF
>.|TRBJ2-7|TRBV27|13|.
TGTGCCAGCAGTCCAACCCCCCATTACGAGCAGTACTTC
CASSPTPHYEQYF
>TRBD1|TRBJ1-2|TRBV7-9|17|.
TGTGCCAGCAGCACCCAAACAGGGGGAGAAGCTAACTATGGCTACACCTTC
CASSTQTGGEANYGYTF
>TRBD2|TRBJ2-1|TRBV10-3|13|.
TGTGCCACCAAAGGCGCTAGCGGAAATGAGCAGTTCTTC
CATKGASGNEQFF
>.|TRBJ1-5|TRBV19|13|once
TGTGCCAGTAGTAATATGGGGGTCCAGCCCCAGCATTTT
CASSNMGVQPQHF
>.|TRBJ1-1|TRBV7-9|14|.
TGTGCCAGCAGCTTAAGTGCTCTGGGGACTGAAGCTTTCTTT
CASSLSALGTEAFF
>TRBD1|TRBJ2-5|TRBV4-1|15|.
TGCGCCAGCAGCCAGGGGACAGGGGTTGTAGAGACCCAGTACTTC
CASSQGTGVVETQYF
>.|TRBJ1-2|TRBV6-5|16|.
TGTGCCAGCAGTTCGACAGTTGGGGCGGGTTACTATGGCTACACCTTC
CASSSTVGAGYYGYTF
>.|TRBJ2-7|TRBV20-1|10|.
TGCAGTGCTAGCGCGTACGAGCAGTACTTC
CSASAYEQYF
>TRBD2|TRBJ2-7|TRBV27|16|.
TGTGCCAGCAGTTTATCCGGGACTAGCGGTTACTACGAGCAGTACTTC
CASSLSGTSGYYEQYF
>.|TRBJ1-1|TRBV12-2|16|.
TGTGCAAGTCGCTTAGTGTCCGCCAGGGGGCGTTCTGAAGCTTTCTTT
CASRLVSARGRSEAFF
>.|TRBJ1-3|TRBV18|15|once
TGTGCCAGCTCACCTACCTGGGACTCTGGAAACACCATATATTTT
CASSPTWDSGNTIYF
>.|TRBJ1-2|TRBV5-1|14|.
TGCGCCAGCAGCTTAAACGGGCCGCGCTCTGGCTACACCTTC
CASSLNGPRSGYTF
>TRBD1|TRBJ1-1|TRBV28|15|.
TGTGCCAGCAGACCTCACAGGGGTGAGAACACTGAAGCTTTCTTT
CASRPHRGENTEAFF
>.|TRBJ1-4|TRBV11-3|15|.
TGTGCCAGCAGCTCCTCAGGGTTACGTAATGAAAAACTGTTTTTT
CASSSSGLRNEKLFF
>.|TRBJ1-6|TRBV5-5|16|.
TGTGCCAGCAGCTTGGCGGTCGAGGCGTTTAATTCACCCCTCCACTTT
CASSLAVEAFNSPLHF